The rows below give T cell receptor delta chains drawn from one sample of a study of Vδ1+ human thymocytes. TCRdb made new clone calls on the multiplex PCR reads using CATT. This table has about 54,000 delta-chain clones, around a sixth appearing once. Material: Vdelta1+ gamma-delta thymocytes from the thymus. These receptor sequences come from a boy under two years old who had congenital heart surgery. CDR3s include the opening cysteine and the closing phenylalanine or tryptophan. The D gene is left open where the match is weak. Not every row has a clone size; where given, it reads once, few, many or a size class.

V	D	J	size	DNA	CDR3
TRDV1	TRDD3	TRDJ1	few	TGTGCTCTTGGGGAACTCGGATTCCCGCCCGGGTACTGGGGGAATTACGCCGATAAACTCATCTTT	CALGELGFPPGYWGNYADKLIF
TRDV1	TRDD2	TRDJ1	-	TGTGCTCTTGGGGAGCCTCCTTCCTATTGGGGGCCCGCCAACTACACCGATAAACTCATCTTT	CALGEPPSYWGPANYTDKLIF
TRDV1	TRDD3	TRDJ1	-	TGTGCTCTTGGGGTCGATCGTACTGGGGGATCGCACGACACCGATAAACTCATCTTT	CALGVDRTGGSHDTDKLIF
TRDV1	TRDD3	TRDJ1	once	TGTGCTTTTGGATGTGGTGTACTGGGGGATAGCCCCGATAAACTCATCTTT	CAFGCGVLGDSPDKLIF
TRDV1	TRDD3	TRDJ1	-	TGTGCTCTTTTGCTCCTCTTTCCAACTGGGGGATACACCGATAAACTCATCTTT	CALLLLFPTGGYTDKLIF
TRDV1	-	TRDJ1	-	TGTGCTCTTAGGGAATCCGAACGTAGATGGGGTTCGTACACCGATAAACTCATCTTT	CALRESERRWGSYTDKLIF
TRDV1	TRDD3	TRDJ1	-	TGTGCTCTTGGGGAACCGTCGGGGATACTCCCGTACACCGATAAACTCATCTTT	CALGEPSGILPYTDKLIF
TRDV1	TRDD3	TRDJ1	few	TGTGCTCTTGGGGCCCTCTGGGGGATGTACACCGATAAACTCATCTTT	CALGALWGMYTDKLIF
TRDV1	TRDD3	TRDJ1	-	TGTGCTCTTGGGGAACGGGACTGGGGGCCTTACACCGATAAACTCATCTTT	CALGERDWGPYTDKLIF
TRDV1	-	TRDJ1	-	TGTGCTCTTGGGGACCACACCTTCCCCTATAAGTGGCTGGGGTGGGAGTACACCGATAAACTCATCTTT	CALGDHTFPYKWLGWEYTDKLIF
TRDV1	TRDD3	TRDJ1	-	TGTGCTCTTGGGTTTCCTACTACTGGGGGATCCCCCACCGATAAACTCATCTTT	CALGFPTTGGSPTDKLIF
TRDV1	TRDD2	TRDJ1	-	TGTGCTCTTGGGCTTCCCCCTGGCCTTCCTACGGACTGGAGGACTCCTCCGCGGTACACCGATAAACTCATCTTT	CALGLPPGLPTDWRTPPRYTDKLIF
TRDV1	TRDD2	TRDJ1	few	TGTGCTCTTGGGGGCGAAGCTTCCTACGTTCGCCGGGGGGCCGATAAACTCATCTTT	CALGGEASYVRRGADKLIF
TRDV1	-	TRDJ1	-	TGTGCTCTTGGGGCCCAGCGGAGGCTGGTTGCTGATAAACTCATCTTT	CALGAQRRLVADKLIF
TRDV1	TRDD3	TRDJ1	-	TGTGCTCTTGGGGAACTAGGACTACACTGGGGGATAACCGATAAACTCATCTTT	CALGELGLHWGITDKLIF
TRDV1	-	TRDJ1	-	TGTGCTCTTGGGGACCCCCATCTTGTGAGGGGAACGTCCCTCCCCGATAAACTCATCTTT	CALGDPHLVRGTSLPDKLIF
TRDV1	TRDD3	TRDJ1	-	TGTGCTCTTGGGGAACTCTTCGCGGTTGGGGGATTAGGCACCGATAAACTCATCTTT	CALGELFAVGGLGTDKLIF
TRAV29/DV5	TRDD3	TRDJ1	-	TGTGCAGCAAGCCTAGACTTCGGTTTGGGGGATACGCGGACCGATAAACTCATCTTT	CAASLDFGLGDTRTDKLIF
TRDV1	TRDD3	TRDJ1	few	TGTGCTCTTGGGGTCGATTCCTACGCTGGGGGATACCCCCACACCGATAAACTCATCTTT	CALGVDSYAGGYPHTDKLIF
TRDV1	TRDD3	TRDJ1	-	TGTGCTCTTGGGGAACTAGTTATTTCGGACTGGGGGATAGGCTCCGATAAACTCATCTTT	CALGELVISDWGIGSDKLIF
TRDV1	-	TRDJ1	-	TGTGCTCTTGGGGTCCCGAAATTCCTCCTAGTACGGGAGCGTACCGATAAACTCATCTTT	CALGVPKFLLVRERTDKLIF
TRDV1	TRDD3	TRDJ1	-	TGTGCTCTTGGCATCGGGCTGGGGGATACTACCGATAAACTCATCTTT	CALGIGLGDTTDKLIF
TRDV1	TRDD3	TRDJ1	few	TGTGCTCTTGGGGAACAGGGCCCCTCCTACTGGGGGATCGAATGGGGCACCGATAAACTCATCTTC	CALGEQGPSYWGIEWGTDKLIF
TRDV1	TRDD3	TRDJ1	few	TGTGCTCTTGGCCTTCCACAACCTCGTTACTGGGGGATAAGAGCCGATAAACTCATCTTT	CALGLPQPRYWGIRADKLIF
TRDV1	TRDD2	TRDJ1	few	TGTGCTCTTGGGGGGGCCTTCCTACACGTCCTCCACTCTTGGGGGGTCGCCGATAAACTCATCTTT	CALGGAFLHVLHSWGVADKLIF
TRDV1	-	TRDJ1	-	TGTGCTCTTGGGTCCCTGCACCCCTTCCACAAACCTGGGCGAAAACTCATCTTT	CALGSLHPFHKPGRKLIF
TRDV1	-	TRDJ1	few	TGTGCTCTTGGGGATAAGTCTGACGCACGGCTCTTCGCGTCTTTGGTGAGGACCGATAAACTCATCTTT	CALGDKSDARLFASLVRTDKLIF
TRDV1	TRDD3	TRDJ1	few	TGTGCTCTTGGGGAACTAAGATTCTCGACTGGGGGATACGCTACCGATAAACTCATCTTT	CALGELRFSTGGYATDKLIF
TRDV1	-	TRDJ1	-	TGTGCTCTTGGGGAAAAGTTGGTCTACCCGGGGAGCCACACCGATAAACTCATCTTT	CALGEKLVYPGSHTDKLIF
TRDV1	TRDD3	TRDJ1	few	TGTGCTCTTGGGGAAGTAAGATCCTACGGCCATACTGGGGGATACTCCCTACCCCACGATAAACTCATCTTT	CALGEVRSYGHTGGYSLPHDKLIF
TRDV1	-	TRDJ3	few	TGTGCTCTTGGGGACAGGCAGCCTTTTGAACCTCGCTGGGACACCCGACAGATGTTTTTC	CALGDRQPFEPRWDTRQMFF
TRDV1	-	TRDJ1	few	TGTGCTCTCTTACCTGCCTCCCTCATACCTGACACCGATAAACTCATCTTT	CALLPASLIPDTDKLIF
TRDV1	TRDD3	TRDJ1	-	TGTGCTCTTGGGGCCACCTGGGGGACGGGATTAGGGAAACTCATCTTT	CALGATWGTGLGKLIF
TRDV1	-	TRDJ1	-	TGTGCTCTTCATGGTCGCCCTATTCACTCCTGGCGCACCGATAAACTCATCTTT	CALHGRPIHSWRTDKLIF
TRDV1	TRDD3	TRDJ1	few	TGTGCTCTTGGGGAACCCCATTCTGGGGGATACGAATATCGAGGTCGGGAGGTATATGGACTCATCTTT	CALGEPHSGGYEYRGREVYGLIF
TRAV29/DV5	TRDD3	TRDJ1	-	TGTGCGTCCCAAGGGTTTTTGCTGAACTGGGGGGCCACCCCGTTATACACCGATAAACTCATCTTT	CASQGFLLNWGATPLYTDKLIF
TRDV1	TRDD3	TRDJ1	-	TGTGCTCTTGGGGAACCAAAGTCGCTGGGGGATACCAGGTACACCGATAAACTCATCTTT	CALGEPKSLGDTRYTDKLIF
TRDV1	TRDD3	TRDJ1	-	TGTGCTCTTGGGGAACCTTCCCCCCGTGGTGGGGGATACTGTTCCGATAAACCCATCTTT	CALGEPSPRGGGYCSDKPIF
TRDV1	-	TRDJ1	-	TGTGCTCTTGGGAACCCCAGCGGACGATACGATAAACTCATCTTT	CALGNPSGRYDKLIF
TRDV1	TRDD3	TRDJ1	-	TGTGCTCTCGGGGACCCCCCTTCCACTGGGGGATACTACACCGATAAACTCATCTTT	CALGDPPSTGGYYTDKLIF
TRDV1	TRDD3	TRDJ1	few	TGTGCTCTTGGGGGCGAAGGCCTTCCTACTGGGGGATACCGTAGGTACACCGATAAACTCATCTTT	CALGGEGLPTGGYRRYTDKLIF
TRDV1	-	TRDJ1	-	TGTGCTCTTGGGGACCCGACCCCCTCCCTACAGGGGCTGGGCGAAGAGTACACCGATAAACTCATCTTT	CALGDPTPSLQGLGEEYTDKLIF
TRDV1	-	TRDJ1	-	TGTGCTCTTGGGGAACGGCCCCCCTGGCGGTACACCGATAAACTCATCTTT	CALGERPPWRYTDKLIF
TRDV1	TRDD2	TRDJ1	-	TGTGCTCTTGGGGAACTTCGGCCTTCCTTCGTTACTGTGTATACCGATAAACTCATCTTT	CALGELRPSFVTVYTDKLIF
TRDV1	TRDD3	TRDJ1	few	TGTGCTCTTGGGGAACAAGGGATCTGGGGGATCTCCTTCAAACTCATCTTT	CALGEQGIWGISFKLIF
TRDV1	TRDD3	TRDJ1	few	TGTGCTCTTGGGGAACGGCCCAACTGGGGGTTGGGGATTGACGGACTCATCTTT	CALGERPNWGLGIDGLIF
TRDV1	-	TRDJ1	few	TGTGCTCTTGGGGAAACGATGGGGTTCTCCGGCCACACCGATAAACTCATCTTT	CALGETMGFSGHTDKLIF